This T cell receptor (beta chain) was obtained from a study of cytomegalovirus exposure and HLA in healthy donors. Per the germline V gene, CDR1 is SEHNR and CDR2 is FQNEAQ (reference sequence). CDR3 length: 16 residues. The junction had 12 bases not matched to a gene; V was cut back by 7 bases and J by 3 bases. PCR used 60 Vbeta primers and 13 Jbeta primers. The protocol was immunoSEQ multiplex PCR, while the TCRdb copy is restricted to in-frame clones and leaves out a portion. The table shows 150,000 to 200,000 clones, with 82% occurring only once. Sequencing used PBMCs. The chain uses TRBV7-9 and TRBJ2-1; 7 nucleotides align to TRBD2. The clonotype comes from a girl aged 2-9 years in good health and CMV-seropositive. The CDR3 loop reads CASTPRGGNHYNEQFF. DNA for the CDR3: TGTGCCAGCACCCCGAGGGGAGGGAACCACTACAATGAGCAGTTCTTC.